These T cell receptor beta chains were read from a single sample in a study of untreated major depressive disorder. Assay: immunoSEQ multiplex PCR; the TCRdb copy retains only in-frame clones and omits some. This sample has just over 20,000 clones; about 93% occur once, and the top ten carry 0.25% to 0.35%. Sequencing was done on a sample of CD4+ T cells from PBMCs. These TCRs come from a man aged 30 to 45 in good health. Both conserved end residues are part of each CDR3. A D gene is named only where the DNA matches it firmly. Rows may omit the clone size; those that give it use once, few, many or a size class.

j_call: TRBJ2-1
d_call: TRBD2
v_call: TRBV6-6
clone_size: NA
cdr3_nt: TGTGCCAGCAGTTACCGAGCGGGGAGCTCCTACAATGAGCAGTTCTTC
cdr3_aa: CASSYRAGSSYNEQFF

j_call: TRBJ1-1
d_call: NA
v_call: TRBV5-1
clone_size: NA
cdr3_nt: TGCGCCAGCAGCGTTGACAGTAACACTGAAGCTTTCTTT
cdr3_aa: CASSVDSNTEAFF

j_call: TRBJ2-1
d_call: NA
v_call: TRBV5-1
clone_size: NA
cdr3_nt: TGCGCCAGCTGGAGGGACCCCGGGACAGCCTACAATGAGCAGTTCTTC
cdr3_aa: CASWRDPGTAYNEQFF

j_call: TRBJ1-2
d_call: NA
v_call: TRBV7-8
clone_size: NA
cdr3_nt: TGTGCCAGCAGCTTCTGGGGGTCCCGAAAGACCTATGGCTACACCTTC
cdr3_aa: CASSFWGSRKTYGYTF

j_call: TRBJ2-5
d_call: NA
v_call: TRBV5-4
clone_size: NA
cdr3_nt: TGTGCCAGCACCGCCCCGGGCGGACTATCAGAGACCCAGTACTTC
cdr3_aa: CASTAPGGLSETQYF

j_call: TRBJ2-7
d_call: NA
v_call: TRBV25-1
clone_size: NA
cdr3_nt: TGTGCCAGCAGTGCCGTCGGGGGCGGGCAGTACTTC
cdr3_aa: CASSAVGGGQYF

j_call: TRBJ1-5
d_call: NA
v_call: TRBV25-1
clone_size: few
cdr3_nt: TGTGCCAGCAGTGAATATTTGTCTAATCAGCCCCAGCATTTT
cdr3_aa: CASSEYLSNQPQHF

j_call: TRBJ2-1
d_call: TRBD1
v_call: TRBV6-4
clone_size: NA
cdr3_nt: TGTGCCAGCAGTGATCCCTTTTCAGGGGGTGAGCAGTTCTTC
cdr3_aa: CASSDPFSGGEQFF

j_call: TRBJ1-2
d_call: NA
v_call: TRBV10-3
clone_size: once
cdr3_nt: TGTGCCATCAGTGCAGAGAACTATGGCTACACCTTC
cdr3_aa: CAISAENYGYTF

j_call: TRBJ2-1
d_call: NA
v_call: TRBV5-1
clone_size: NA
cdr3_nt: TGCGCCAGCAGCCTGGGACCGCGCGGGATGGGTGAGCAGTTCTTC
cdr3_aa: CASSLGPRGMGEQFF

j_call: TRBJ2-1
d_call: NA
v_call: TRBV11-2
clone_size: NA
cdr3_nt: TGTGCCAGCAGCCCCCGGGCGTACGGGATATCTATGACGGTTGGTGAGCAGTTCTTC
cdr3_aa: CASSPRAYGISMTVGEQFF

j_call: TRBJ2-1
d_call: TRBD2
v_call: TRBV4-1
clone_size: NA
cdr3_nt: TGCGCCAGCAGCCAACCACCCAGCGGGAGGGCATACAATGAGCAGTTCTTC
cdr3_aa: CASSQPPSGRAYNEQFF

j_call: TRBJ1-5
d_call: NA
v_call: TRBV27
clone_size: few
cdr3_nt: TGTGCCAGCAGTTTATGGTCAACAGGGAATCAGCCCCAGCATTTT
cdr3_aa: CASSLWSTGNQPQHF

j_call: TRBJ2-7
d_call: TRBD2
v_call: TRBV29-1
clone_size: NA
cdr3_nt: TGCAGCGTTGAAGGGGTGACTAGCGGGAGTCACTCAACTAGTGGGACGCACTACGAGCAGTACTTC
cdr3_aa: CSVEGVTSGSHSTSGTHYEQYF

j_call: TRBJ1-4
d_call: NA
v_call: TRBV6-1
clone_size: NA
cdr3_nt: TGTGCCAGCACGGGACAAATTGAAAAACTGTTTTTT
cdr3_aa: CASTGQIEKLFF

j_call: TRBJ2-7
d_call: NA
v_call: TRBV9
clone_size: NA
cdr3_nt: TGTGCCAGCAGCGTAGCGGCCCCACCTCACGACGAGCAGTACTTC
cdr3_aa: CASSVAAPPHDEQYF